This T cell receptor beta chain was documented in a study of tissue T cells after allogeneic stem cell transplantation (dated by TCRdb to between 2022 and 2023). Notes on the research overall: When multiple samples of a tissue were available, H&E sections were reviewed by a pathologist, and samples with histologically apparent lymphocytes were prioritized for sequencing. Using research autopsies of patients with and without GVHD, plus mouse models of GVHD, the study profiled TCR beta repertoires across many tissues. The human arm was conducted as a prospective observational study, and neither blinding nor randomization was performed. Results and caveats for the whole study, not just this receptor: Blood samples were not available from the non-GVHD comparator patients. Within patients, how anatomically similar tissues were was a major factor shaping TCR repertoire composition, regardless of disease or transplant status. Sampling depth was acknowledged as a limitation, and the patient cohort was both small and clinically heterogeneous. Few T cell clones were found to be shared across patients, but shared repertoire signatures across patients were revealed in a tissue-specific fashion by motif-based clustering. In both patients and mice, T cells from blood and spleen covered only a limited part of the TCR repertoire found in tissues. The study did not determine which tissue TCRs were alloreactive or antigen-specific, and some clones might have been persisting host cells.

This specimen's time point label, interpreted: human tissue collected at research (rapid) autopsy. Three non-HCT comparator patients with other cancers, having at least five GI tract samples and no known GI disease at death, were selected retrospectively. After a median post-mortem interval of nearly ten hours, autopsy tissues were collected, including GI sites from esophagus to rectum, liver, skin, and lymphoid organs such as spleen. Autopsy specimens were bisected, with one portion flash-frozen in liquid nitrogen and the remainder formalin-fixed, and GI outer muscle layers were removed. Genomic DNA was extracted from frozen tissues using the Mag-Bind Blood & Tissue DNA HDQ 96 Kit on a Chemagic 360 or the DNeasy Blood & Tissue Kit. Extracted DNA was further purified with the Genomic DNA Clean & Concentrator-25 kit because of concern about red blood cell contamination. About this clone itself: Its antigen is not yet known. Base-call qualities are not available, and no considerably larger clone is one nucleotide away.

Trimming costs V 0 bases and J 5 bases, and their ends lie 13 bases apart. From the germline V gene, CDR1 is MNHNS and CDR2 is SASEGT. Its CDR3 holds 15 amino acids, cysteine through phenylalanine. Left in the record is the CDR3 DNA by itself, 45 bases read in frame from the first base. The library was built by means of the immunoSEQ multiplex PCR assay. TCRbeta CDR3 sequencing was done by Adaptive Biotechnologies at survey depth, reporting CDR3 sequences, V/J genes, productive frequency and template counts. TCR beta CDR3 regions were amplified from genomic DNA instead of RNA. Per the source publication's procedure: Jensen-Shannon divergence was used to quantify pairwise repertoire overlap between tissues, with a value of 1 meaning complete divergence and a value of 0 meaning identical repertoires. Tissues were clustered by single-linkage agglomerative hierarchical clustering of pairwise JSD values and displayed as dendrograms. GLIPH2 was applied to all patient samples using simulation_depth 1000, kmer_min_depth 3, and cdr3_length_cutoff 8, and only groups with more than two unique CDR3s were retained. A standardized tissue-overlap score was calculated by extrapolating Jaccard GLIPH-group overlap across patients to a standard repertoire size of 1000 clones. Associations of diversity with clinical or experimental variables used linear mixed-effect models with tissue fixed effects and individual random effects. Sourced from immuneACCESS, this table was stored by TCRdb with only in-frame sequences that have V and J called. A share of the clones is absent; for the studies checked, an unresolved V gene accounts for under half, and the remainder has no known explanation. That table gives V, J and clone size, and the DNA gave D and trimming. The sample records some 10,000 clones, 50% to 75% of which are singletons. Around 26% of the sample goes to the ten largest clones.

This TCR derives from a male donor aged 60 or over with lung cancer. Sample: tissue from the stomach, taken at autopsy. The sequence links TRBV6-1 to TRBJ1-1, and possibly TRBD1, on 6 matching bases. The sequenced DNA: TGTGCCAGCAGTGAAGCAGTGACAGGAACAACTGAAGCTTTCTTT. It codes for CASSEAVTGTTEAFF.